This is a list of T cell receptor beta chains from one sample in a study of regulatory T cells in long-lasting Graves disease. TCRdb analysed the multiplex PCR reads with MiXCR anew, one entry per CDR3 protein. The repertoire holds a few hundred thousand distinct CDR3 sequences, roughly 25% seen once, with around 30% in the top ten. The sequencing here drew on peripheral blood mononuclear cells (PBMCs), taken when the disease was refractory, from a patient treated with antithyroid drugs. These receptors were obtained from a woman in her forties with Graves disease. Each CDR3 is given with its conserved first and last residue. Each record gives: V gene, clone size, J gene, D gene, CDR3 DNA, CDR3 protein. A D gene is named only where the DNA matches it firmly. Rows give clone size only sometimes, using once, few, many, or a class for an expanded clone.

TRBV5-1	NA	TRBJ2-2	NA	TGCGCCAGCGAGCAGAACGGGGAGCTGTTTTTT	CASEQNGELFF
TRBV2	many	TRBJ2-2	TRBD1	TGTGCCAGCAGGCAGGGACAGGGGCGAACCGGGGAGCTGTTTTTT	CASRQGQGRTGELFF
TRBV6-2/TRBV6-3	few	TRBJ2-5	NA	TGTGCCAGCAGTTACAGAGGGCAGGGACGAGAGACCCAGTACTTC	CASSYRGQGRETQYF
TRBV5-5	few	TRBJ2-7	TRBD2	TGTGCCAGCAGCTTGGTGGGACTAGCGGGAGGGCTGCCTCGCGAGCAGTACTTC	CASSLVGLAGGLPREQYF
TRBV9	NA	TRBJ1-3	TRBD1	TGTGCCAGCAGCGACGGGACAGGGGCTGGAAACACCATATATTTT	CASSDGTGAGNTIYF
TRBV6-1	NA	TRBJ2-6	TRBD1	TGTGCCAGCGGGACAGGGTCTGCCGGGGCCAACGTCCTGACTTTC	CASGTGSAGANVLTF
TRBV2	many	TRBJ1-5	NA	TGTGCCATCTCCGACGGGGGAAATCAGCCCCAGCATTTT	CAISDGGNQPQHF
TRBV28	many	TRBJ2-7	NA	TGTGCCAGCAGTTTAAGATGGGTAGGCGAGCAGTACTTC	CASSLRWVGEQYF
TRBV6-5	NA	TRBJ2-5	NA	TGTGCCAGCAGTTACTCGTCTGGAGTAGGGCCTGGGGGGGAGACCCAGTACTTC	CASSYSSGVGPGGETQYF
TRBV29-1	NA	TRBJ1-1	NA	TGCAGCGTTGTACGTGCAGGGCCCATGAACACTGAAGCTTTCTTT	CSVVRAGPMNTEAFF
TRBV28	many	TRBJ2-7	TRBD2	TGTGCCAGCAGCATCAGCCATAGCGGGCGCGCCTACGAGCAGTACTTC	CASSISHSGRAYEQYF
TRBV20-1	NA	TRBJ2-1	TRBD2	TGCAGTGCTGTACCTAGCGGGACCGCAATTGTAGGTGAGCAGTTCTTC	CSAVPSGTAIVGEQFF
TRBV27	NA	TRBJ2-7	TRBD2	TGTGCCAGCAGATTAGCGGGAGCGTTCTACGAGCAGTACTTC	CASRLAGAFYEQYF
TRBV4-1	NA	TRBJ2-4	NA	TGCGCCAGCAGCTCATCGGGACACCGAACCCTGGGGGCCAAAAACATTCAGTACTTC	CASSSSGHRTLGAKNIQYF
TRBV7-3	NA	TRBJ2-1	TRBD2	TGTGCCAGCAGCTTGAGTAGCGGGAACCTCAATGAGCAGTTCTTC	CASSLSSGNLNEQFF
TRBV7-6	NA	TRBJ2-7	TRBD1	TGTGCCAGCAGCTTAGAAAGGGACAGGGGATTCGAGCAGTACTTC	CASSLERDRGFEQYF
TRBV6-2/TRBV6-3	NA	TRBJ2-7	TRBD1	TGTGCCAGCACGCTTGGGACAGGGGCCTCCGAGCAGTACTTC	CASTLGTGASEQYF
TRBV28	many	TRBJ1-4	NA	TGTGCCGGTAGACAGTCCGGAAATGAAAAACTGTTTTTT	CAGRQSGNEKLFF
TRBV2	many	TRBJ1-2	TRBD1	TGTGCCAGCAGGGCGATCCGACAGGGATCGGATGGCTACACCTTC	CASRAIRQGSDGYTF
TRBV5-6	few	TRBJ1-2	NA	TGTGCCAGCAGCTTGTGGCAGAACTATGGCTACACCTTC	CASSLWQNYGYTF
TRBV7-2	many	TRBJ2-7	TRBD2	TGTGCCAGCAGCCCACGAGCGGGAACGGTGTACGAGCAGTACTTC	CASSPRAGTVYEQYF
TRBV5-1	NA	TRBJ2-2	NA	TGCGCCAGCAGCTTGGACAGGGTTTTCACCGGGGAGCTATTTTTT	CASSLDRVFTGELFF
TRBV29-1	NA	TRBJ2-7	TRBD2	TGCAGCGAGAGATATAGCGGGAGCCCCTTTGAGCAGTACTTC	CSERYSGSPFEQYF
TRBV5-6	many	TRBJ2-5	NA	TGTGCCAGCAGCTGGACGGGACGGCAAGAGACCCAGTACTTC	CASSWTGRQETQYF
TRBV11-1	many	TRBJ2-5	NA	TGTGCCAGCAGCGGCCAACCGGGACTTCAAGAGACCCAGTACTTC	CASSGQPGLQETQYF
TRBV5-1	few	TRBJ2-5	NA	TGCGCCAGCAGCAAGGCACAGGGAAGGGAGACCCAGTACTTC	CASSKAQGRETQYF
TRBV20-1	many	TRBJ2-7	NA	TGCAGTGCTAGAGAAGAAGCCTACGAGCAGTACTTC	CSAREEAYEQYF
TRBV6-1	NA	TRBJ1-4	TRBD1	TGTGCCAGCAGCCCTAAATCCGGGACAGGGGACATCAAAAATGAAAAACTGTTTTTT	CASSPKSGTGDIKNEKLFF
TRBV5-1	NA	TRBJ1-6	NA	TGCGCCAGCAGCTGGGGGATTACACCTAATTCACCCCTCCACTTT	CASSWGITPNSPLHF
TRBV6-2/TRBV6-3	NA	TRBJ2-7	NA	TGTGCCAGCAGTAGGGACCGATATTACGAGCAGTACTTC	CASSRDRYYEQYF
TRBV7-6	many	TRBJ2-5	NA	TGTGCCAGCAGCTTAGTCGCAGGCGATATTGTGGAGACCCAGTACTTC	CASSLVAGDIVETQYF
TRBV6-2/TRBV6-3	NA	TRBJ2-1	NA	TGTGCCAGCAGTGATATTTTGACAGGCGGTGAGCAGTTCTTC	CASSDILTGGEQFF
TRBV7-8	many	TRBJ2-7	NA	TGTGCCAGCAGCTTATTACTAGTCCCCTACGAGCAGTACTTC	CASSLLLVPYEQYF
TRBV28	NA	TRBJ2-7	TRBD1	TGTGCCAGCAGCGTCAGGGGGCGAAACGAGCAGTACTTC	CASSVRGRNEQYF
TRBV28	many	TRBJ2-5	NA	TGTGCCAGCAGCCCTACCCAAGAGCGGGACCAAGAGACCCAGTACTTC	CASSPTQERDQETQYF
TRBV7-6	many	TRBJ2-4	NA	TGTGCCAGCAGCCCTGGACCCTTAGGACTCAAAAACATTCAGTACTTC	CASSPGPLGLKNIQYF
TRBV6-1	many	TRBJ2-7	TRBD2	TGTGCCAGCAGTGAAGGATCTAGCGGGAGCGGCGAGCAGTACTTC	CASSEGSSGSGEQYF
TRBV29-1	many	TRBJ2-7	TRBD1	TGCAGCGTTGTACCGACAGGGAGTTACTACGAGCAATACTTC	CSVVPTGSYYEQYF
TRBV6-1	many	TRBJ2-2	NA	TGTGCCAGCAATACATTTAGCGGGAACACCGGGGAGCTGTTTTTT	CASNTFSGNTGELFF
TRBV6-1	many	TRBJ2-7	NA	TGTGCCAGCAGGGACAGCAGCTCCTACGAGCAGTACTTC	CASRDSSSYEQYF
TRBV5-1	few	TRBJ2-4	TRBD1	TGCGCCAGCAGCTTGTGGGACAGGGGAATGGAAAACATTCAGTACTTC	CASSLWDRGMENIQYF
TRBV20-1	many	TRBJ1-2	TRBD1	TGCAGTGCTCCTAACAGGGGGCACGGCTACACCTTC	CSAPNRGHGYTF
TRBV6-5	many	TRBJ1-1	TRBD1	TGTGCCAGCAGTTACTCGTGGGACAGGGGAGGGGCTTTCTTT	CASSYSWDRGGAFF
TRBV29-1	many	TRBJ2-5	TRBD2	TGCAGCGTCCTAGCGGGGGTTCAAGAGACCCAGTACTTC	CSVLAGVQETQYF
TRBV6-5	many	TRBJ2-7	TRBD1	TGTGCCAGCAGTTACCTCCGGACAGGACGCTACGAGCAGTACTTC	CASSYLRTGRYEQYF
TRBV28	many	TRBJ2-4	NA	TGTGCCAGCGGGGCAGTGCAGGGAAACATTCAGTACTTC	CASGAVQGNIQYF
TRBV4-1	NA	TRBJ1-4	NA	TGCGCCAGCAGCCAAGTGTTGAGCAGGGGAGCAGGAGAAAAACTGTTTTTT	CASSQVLSRGAGEKLFF
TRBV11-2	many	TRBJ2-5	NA	TGTGCCAGCACCCAACGGTGGCACCCAGAAGAGACCCAGTACTTC	CASTQRWHPEETQYF
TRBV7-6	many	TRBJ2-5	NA	TGTGCCAGCAGCTTAGGCCACCAAGAGACCCAGTACTTC	CASSLGHQETQYF
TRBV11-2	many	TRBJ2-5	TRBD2	TGTGCCAGCAGCTTAGAGACTAGCGGTCGAGAGACCCAGTACTTC	CASSLETSGRETQYF
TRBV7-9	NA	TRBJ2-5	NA	TGTGCCAGCAGCTTAGTTGGTGTCCAACGGGGAGAGACCCAGTACTTC	CASSLVGVQRGETQYF
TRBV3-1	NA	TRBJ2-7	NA	TGTGCCAGCAGCCGAGCTAGGGTCTACGAGCAGTACTTC	CASSRARVYEQYF
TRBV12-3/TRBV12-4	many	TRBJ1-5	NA	TGTGCCAGCAGGCTACAGGGAGGGTGGTATAGCAATCAGCCCCAGCATTTT	CASRLQGGWYSNQPQHF
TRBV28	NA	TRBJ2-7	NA	TGTGCCAGCCGGGGCAGGCTCTACGAGCAGTACTTC	CASRGRLYEQYF